This entry lists 17 T cell receptor beta chains sequenced from one sample in a study of cytomegalovirus exposure and HLA in healthy donors. It was with 60 Vbeta and 13 Jbeta primers that the PCR ran. The repertoire was sequenced with immunoSEQ multiplex PCR; TCRdb's copy has only in-frame clones and lacks some. This table has over 30,000 clones, about two thirds appearing once. The sequenced sample consisted of PBMCs. All receptors derive from a man aged 40-50 years in good health and CMV-seropositive.

This clone was picked up one time. CDR3 amino acids: CSVDYSGANYGYTF. The CDR3 DNA is TGCAGCGTTGATTACAGCGGAGCTAACTATGGCTACACCTTC. This chain connects TRBV29-1 to TRBJ1-2; D is undetermined. The CDR3 loop spans 14 amino acids. V was pared by 3 bases and J by 0 bases, with 11 bases between. Germline V gene data show CDR1 as SQVTM and CDR2 as ANQGSEA.

By share, this clone counts as medium-sized. The V and J genes are TRBV13 and TRBJ2-7; TRBD2 is a possible D gene (6 bases). Germline V gene sequence: CDR1 PRHDT, CDR2 FYEKMQ (reference sequence). This CDR3 region has 13 residues. The V end was cut by 2 bases, the J end by 7 bases, with 12 bases between. CDR3 sequence reads: CASSLTGGGEQYF. Here the CDR3 DNA reads TGTGCCAGCAGCTTAACCGGGGGTGGGGAGCAGTACTTC.

This clone was counted between two and nine times. The V gene is TRBV25-1, the J gene TRBJ2-5, with D unresolved. The germline CDR1 and CDR2 sequences are MGHDK and SYGVNS. V gave up 2 bases and J gave up 1 base, with 11 bases separating them. The CDR3 covers 15 residues. The CDR3: CASSEHNSLQETQYF. CDR3 sequence (DNA): TGTGCCAGCAGTGAACATAACAGTCTCCAAGAGACCCAGTACTTC. The whole variable domain, remainder taken from reference TRBV25-1 and TRBJ2-5, is EADIYQTPRYLVIGTGKKITLECSQTMGHDKMYWYQQDPGMELHLIHYSYGVNSTEKGDLSSESTVSRIRTEHFPLTLESARPSHTSQYLCASSEHNSLQETQYFGPGTRLLVL.

The V gene is TRBV29-1, the J gene TRBJ1-2; D is possibly TRBD1 (6 bases). Per germline, CDR1 SQVTM and CDR2 ANQGSEA. The CDR3 is made up of 11 amino acids. V was trimmed by 6 bases and J by 6 bases, leaving 11 bases between them. The CDR3 nucleotides are TGCAGCGTGGGCCAGGGGAATGGCTACACCTTC. As protein: CSVGQGNGYTF.

The chain is built from TRBV18 and TRBJ2-1, with 7 bases aligning to TRBD1. Germline assignment: CDR1 KGHSH and CDR2 LQKENI. V lost 3 bases to trimming and J lost 4 bases; unmatched junction nucleotides: 12. There are 17 residues in the CDR3. This chain's CDR3 is CASSPQQGFEGYNEQFF. In DNA form, the CDR3 reads TGTGCCAGCTCACCTCAACAGGGGTTTGAGGGGTACAATGAGCAGTTCTTC.

V is TRBV30 and J is TRBJ1-1; unclear D gene. Germline lookup yields CDR1 GTSNPN and CDR2 SVGIG (reference sequence). This CDR3 region has 12 residues. Trimming removed 4 bases at V and 7 bases at J, with 13 bases between. The CDR3 bases are TGTGCCTGGACCCCCAGGTACAGTGAAGCTTTCTTT. Protein sequence: CAWTPRYSEAFF. Combining the CDR3 with reference TRBV30 and TRBJ1-1 gives the whole variable domain SQTIHQWPATLVQPVGSPLSLECTVEGTSNPNLYWYRQAAGRGLQLLFYSVGIGQISSEVPQNLSASRPQDRQFILSSKKLLLSDSGFYLCAWTPRYSEAFFGQGTRLTVV.

The sample holds a few counts of this clone. The V gene is TRBV19, the J gene TRBJ2-1, with 15 nucleotides matching TRBD2. The germline CDR1 and CDR2 sequences are LNHDA and SQIVND (reference sequence). The CDR3 length is 15 residues. The junction had 6 bases not matched to a gene; V was cut back by 3 bases and J by 12 bases. CDR3 in DNA: TGTGCCAGTAGTATTAGGACTAGCGGGGGGGCCGGGCAGTTCTTC. Protein sequence: CASSIRTSGGAGQFF.

The chain couples TRBV7-6 to TRBJ1-4; D gene uncertain. V dropped 1 base and J dropped 0 bases, with 6 bases sitting between them. The CDR3 has 15 residues. From germline, CDR1 is SGHVS and CDR2 FNYEAQ. CDR3 DNA: TGTGCCAGCAGCTTAGGAGTTGCAACTAATGAAAAACTGTTTTTT. Protein sequence: CASSLGVATNEKLFF.

This chain links TRBV14 with TRBJ1-4; the D gene is possibly TRBD1 (5 bases). The CDR3 extends over 14 amino acids. Between the trimmed V and J ends, which lost 4 bases and 6 bases, there was a span of 12 bases. CDR1 is SGHDN and CDR2 is FVKESK in the germline V gene. The CDR3 region is CASSPEGAYEKLFF. The CDR3 region has the DNA TGTGCCAGCAGCCCAGAAGGGGCGTATGAAAAACTGTTTTTT.

The chain is built from TRBV7-9 and TRBJ1-5; D call uncertain. The germline CDR1 and CDR2 sequences are SEHNR and FQNEAQ (reference sequence). The CDR3 consists of 16 residues. Trimming took off 5 bases at V and 0 bases at J, with 14 bases between the two ends. As DNA, the CDR3 is TGTGCCAGCAGCCCCTGGGCAGGTAATAGCAATCAGCCCCAGCATTTT. This encodes CASSPWAGNSNQPQHF.

The chain joins TRBV13 to TRBJ2-2, with TRBD1 matching 8 bases. With 5 bases clipped from V and 3 bases from J, the junction kept 5 bases outside the gene matches. CDR3 length: 15 amino acids. Germline V gene sequence: CDR1 PRHDT, CDR2 FYEKMQ (reference sequence). For the CDR3, the DNA is TGTGCCAGCAGCGGAGGACAGGGTTACACCGGGGAGCTGTTTTTT. Its translation: CASSGGQGYTGELFF.

The chain joins TRBV7-7 to TRBJ2-5; D ambiguous. V dropped 5 bases and J dropped 5 bases, with 12 bases sitting between them. Germline V lookup: CDR1 SSHAT, CDR2 FNYEAQ (reference sequence). The CDR3 totals 13 residues. The CDR3 region is CASSPLPQETQYF. CDR3 DNA: TGTGCCAGCAGCCCGTTGCCTCAGGAGACCCAGTACTTC.

The rearrangement links TRBV6-4 to TRBJ2-1, with 9 bases lining up with TRBD2. The CDR3 is 14 amino acids. CDR1 MRHNA and CDR2 SNTAGT come from the germline V gene. With 3 bases clipped from V and 6 bases from J, the junction kept 3 bases outside the gene matches. The CDR3 protein is CASSEGTSPNEQFF. In DNA form, the CDR3 reads TGTGCCAGCAGTGAAGGGACTAGCCCCAATGAGCAGTTCTTC.

The genes are TRBV25-1 and TRBJ2-3; D gene unclear. This CDR3 is 14 amino acids long. V was trimmed by 7 bases and J by 2 bases, leaving 13 bases between them. Germline V lookup: CDR1 MGHDK, CDR2 SYGVNS. CDR3: CASTLTGVTDTQYF. The CDR3 bases are TGTGCCAGCACCCTGACTGGTGTCACAGATACGCAGTATTTT.

This clone was seen a few times. The J gene is TRBJ2-4, the V gene TRBV15, with 8 bases fitting TRBD2. The CDR3 is made up of 13 amino acids. CDR1 is LNHNV and CDR2 is YYDKDF in the germline V gene (reference sequence). Trimming cost V 11 bases and J 0 bases; bases outside gene matches: 3. This CDR3 is CAAGGLAKNIQYF. The CDR3 region has the DNA TGTGCCGCGGGGGGTCTAGCCAAAAACATTCAGTACTTC.

The chain carries TRBV19 and TRBJ1-5; no clear D gene. Germline values: CDR1 LNHDA, CDR2 SQIVND (reference sequence). V gave up 3 bases and J gave up 1 base, with 7 bases separating them. CDR3 length: 14 residues. In DNA, the CDR3 is TGTGCCAGTAGTATCCAGAACAGCAATCAGCCCCAGCATTTT. Translation gives CASSIQNSNQPQHF.

The J gene is TRBJ2-5, the V gene TRBV4-1, with 8 bases lining up with TRBD2. The CDR3 contains 15 residues. The germline V gene encodes CDR1 MGHRA and CDR2 YSYEKL. With 3 bases clipped from V and 2 bases from J, the junction kept 5 bases outside the gene matches. CDR3 in DNA: TGCGCCAGCAGCCACCCTGCGGGGGGACAAGAGACCCAGTACTTC. The encoded protein is CASSHPAGGQETQYF.